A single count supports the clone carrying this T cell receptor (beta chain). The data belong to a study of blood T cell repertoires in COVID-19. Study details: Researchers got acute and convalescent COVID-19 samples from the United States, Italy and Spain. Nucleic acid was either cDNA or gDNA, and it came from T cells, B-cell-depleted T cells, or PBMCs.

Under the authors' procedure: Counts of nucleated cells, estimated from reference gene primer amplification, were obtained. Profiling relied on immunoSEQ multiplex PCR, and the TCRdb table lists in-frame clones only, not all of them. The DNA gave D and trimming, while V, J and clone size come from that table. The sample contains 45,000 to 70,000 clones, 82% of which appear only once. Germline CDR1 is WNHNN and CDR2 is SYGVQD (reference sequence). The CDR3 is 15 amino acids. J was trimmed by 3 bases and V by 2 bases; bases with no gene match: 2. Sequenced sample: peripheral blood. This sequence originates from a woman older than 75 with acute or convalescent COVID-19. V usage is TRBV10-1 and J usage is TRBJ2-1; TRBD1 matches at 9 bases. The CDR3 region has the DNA TGCGCCAGCAGTGAGACAGGGGGCCGCTACAATGAGCAGTTCTTC. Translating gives CASSETGGRYNEQFF.